Presented here are 30 T cell receptor beta chains from one specimen sequenced in a study of shared T cell receptors in the human thymus. Using immunoSEQ multiplex PCR, the repertoire was profiled, and TCRdb retains in-frame clones only, with some absent. The sample consists of approximately 490,000 clones, around 78% of them appearing once. This same sample was also taken into another study, of human thymus T cells.

The sample taken for sequencing was thymocytes. The receptors here all came from a boy younger than two with a congenital heart defect.

The chain joins TRBV15 to TRBJ2-7, with 9 bases aligning to TRBD2. Germline CDR1 reads LNHNV; CDR2 reads YYDKDF (reference sequence). V shed 3 bases, J shed 3 bases, and the junction held 9 bases outside the gene matches. The CDR3 has 16 amino acids. CDR3 coding DNA: TGTGCCACCAGCAGGGCGGGGGGGACTACCCACTACGAGCAGTACTTC. As protein: CATSRAGGTTHYEQYF. Full variable domain (rest looked up from reference TRBV15 and TRBJ2-7): DAMVIQNPRYQVTQFGKPVTLSCSQTLNHNVMYWYQQKSSQAPKLLFHYYDKDFNNEADTPDNFQSRRPNTSFCFLDIRSPGLGDTAMYLCATSRAGGTTHYEQYFGPGTRLTVT.

The gene calls are TRBV5-4 and TRBJ2-3; D remains unclear. The CDR3 extends over 12 amino acids. Trimming cost V 4 bases and J 6 bases, with 9 bases left between them. Germline CDR1 is SGHNT and CDR2 is YYREEE (reference sequence). The CDR3 bases are TGTGCCAGCAGCCTGACTCTGGATACGCAGTATTTT. This gives the protein CASSLTLDTQYF. The full variable domain, completed using reference TRBV5-4 and TRBJ2-3, is ETGVTQSPTHLIKTRGQQVTLRCSSQSGHNTVSWYQQALGQGPQFIFQYYREEENGRGNFPPRFSGLQFPNYSSELNVNALELDDSALYLCASSLTLDTQYFGPGTRLTVL.

V and J are TRBV9 and TRBJ2-7; D unresolved. CDR3 length: 16 residues. V lost 6 bases and J lost 5, with 24 bases in between. The germline CDR1 and CDR2 sequences are SGDLS and YYNGEE. CDR3 in DNA: TGTGCCAGCACTCCTCCCACCTGTTCCTTTCGGGACGAGCAGTACTTC. Encoded protein: CASTPPTCSFRDEQYF.

The chain links TRBV14 to TRBJ2-1; 9 positions agree with TRBD2. The CDR3 consists of 17 residues. In germline, CDR1 is SGHDN, CDR2 FVKESK. The V segment lost 7 bases and the J segment 1 base; nucleotides outside the gene matches: 11. CDR3 residues: CASTRDSGRQSYNEQFF. The CDR3 nucleotides read TGTGCCAGCACTAGGGATAGCGGGAGACAATCCTACAATGAGCAGTTCTTC.

V and J are TRBV19 and TRBJ2-7; TRBD2 matches 12 bases. With V trimmed by 5 bases and J by 1 base, 3 bases remained unmatched. CDR1 is LNHDA and CDR2 is SQIVND in the germline V gene (reference sequence). CDR3 length: 15 residues. The CDR3 spells CASSAGTSGSYEQYF. The CDR3, as DNA: TGTGCCAGTAGTGCCGGGACTAGCGGGTCCTACGAGCAGTACTTC.

The chain recombines TRBV4-2 with TRBJ2-3, with TRBD2 identical over 13 bases. This CDR3 spans 21 amino acids. V lost 1 base and J lost 0; bases outside the gene matches: 13. Germline CDR1 LGHNA, CDR2 YNFKEQ. This CDR3 reads CASSQGGPTGTSGASTDTQYF. The CDR3 nucleotides are TGTGCCAGCAGCCAAGGAGGGCCTACCGGGACTAGCGGGGCTAGCACAGATACGCAGTATTTT.

The rearrangement links TRBV28 to TRBJ2-3, with 10 bases fitting TRBD2. The CDR3 sequence is 16 residues long. V was pared by 3 bases and J by 3 bases, with 6 bases of the junction left unmatched. CDR1 and CDR2 from the germline V gene are MDHEN and SYDVKM. CDR3 DNA: TGTGCCAGCAGTTTCGGACCTAGCGGGAGAACAGATACGCAGTATTTT. Amino acid sequence: CASSFGPSGRTDTQYF.

The chain is built from TRBV6-9 and TRBJ2-2; 10 bases agree with TRBD1. CDR1 and CDR2 from the germline V gene are MNHGY and SVAAGI. This CDR3 has 16 residues. V lost 6 bases and J lost 4; bases outside the gene matches: 8. The CDR3 protein is CASSPDRGHPTGELFF. The DNA of the CDR3 is TGTGCCAGCAGCCCAGACAGGGGGCACCCCACCGGGGAGCTGTTTTTT.

The chain couples TRBV28 to TRBJ2-1; no definite D call. The length of the CDR3 is 14 residues. The germline V and J ends were trimmed by 3 bases and 2 bases, with 8 bases remaining between them. Germline V gene lookup returns CDR1 MDHEN and CDR2 SYDVKM. The CDR3 reads CASSFPATYNEQFF. CDR3 DNA: TGTGCCAGCAGTTTTCCTGCGACCTACAATGAGCAGTTCTTC.

The chain combines TRBV18 with TRBJ2-7; the D gene is possibly TRBD1 (5 bases). The CDR3 covers 15 residues. Looked up from germline, CDR1 is KGHSH and CDR2 is LQKENI. Trimming took off 0 bases at V and 2 bases at J, with 11 bases between the two ends. Written as DNA, the CDR3 is TGTGCCAGCTCACCACCGAACGCAGGGCCCTACGAGCAGTACTTC. Encoded protein: CASSPPNAGPYEQYF.

A note on this clone: Distinct nucleotide sequences in the sample also encode this CDR3. This chain uses TRBV10-3 with TRBJ1-2; 11 positions agree with TRBD1. Germline CDR1 reads ENHRY; CDR2 reads SYGVKD. The CDR3 runs 14 residues. J gave up 4 bases and V 2 bases, and 0 bases lay outside the gene matches. CDR3 protein: CAISEGQGAYGYTF. The CDR3 DNA follows: TGTGCCATCAGTGAGGGACAGGGGGCCTATGGCTACACCTTC.

The genes are TRBV20-1 and TRBJ2-5; D unclear. CDR1 is DFQATT and CDR2 is SNEGSKA in the germline V gene (reference sequence). V lost 4 bases, J lost 4 bases, and 4 bases lay in between. The CDR3 consists of 10 residues. CDR3 sequence: CSAKRETQYF. DNA for the CDR3: TGCAGTGCTAAGCGAGAGACCCAGTACTTC.

The V call is TRBV5-4, the J call TRBJ2-7, with TRBD2 matching over 7 bases. J gave up 5 bases and V 4 bases, and 15 bases lay outside the gene matches. The germline V gene has CDR1 SGHNT and CDR2 YYREEE (reference sequence). The length of the CDR3 is 16 residues. CDR3 loop: CASSHNGDYFNNEQYF. The CDR3 DNA is TGTGCCAGCAGCCATAACGGGGACTACTTTAACAACGAGCAGTACTTC.

The chain has TRBV6-5 and TRBJ2-7; 11 bases agree with TRBD1. The trim removed 6 bases at V and 6 bases at J, leaving 7 bases unmatched. CDR3 length: 14 amino acids. The V gene's germline CDR1 is MNHEY and CDR2 SVGAGI. CDR3 DNA sequence: TGTGCCAGCAGCTCCCGGGACAGGGGGTCCGAGCAGTACTTC. Translation gives CASSSRDRGSEQYF.

The chain carries TRBV11-3 and TRBJ2-4, with D hard to call. V lost 3 bases, J lost 9 bases, and 9 bases lay in between. In germline, CDR1 is SGHNT, CDR2 YENEEA. CDR3 length: 12 amino acids. The CDR3 spells CASSFPTGIQYF. CDR3 sequence (DNA): TGTGCCAGCAGCTTTCCCACGGGCATTCAGTACTTC. The full variable domain, in which reference TRBV11-3 and TRBJ2-4 provide the parts outside the CDR3, is EAGVVQSPRYKIIEKKQPVAFWCNPISGHNTLYWYLQNLGQGPELLIRYENEEAVDDSQLPKDRFSAERLKGVDSTLKIQPAELGDSAVYLCASSFPTGIQYFGAGTRLSVL.

The genes are TRBV27 and TRBJ2-7, with 9 bases that match TRBD2. V trimming: 4 bases; J trimming: 2 bases; junction bases outside the gene matches: 15. The CDR3 extends over 18 amino acids. The germline V gene encodes CDR1 MNHEY and CDR2 SMNVEV (reference sequence). The DNA for the CDR3 is TGTGCCAGCAGTTCAACAAGGACTAGCGCTCCTGGGCCCTACGAGCAGTACTTC. Translation: CASSSTRTSAPGPYEQYF.

The V gene is TRBV27, the J gene TRBJ2-4; 7 nucleotides agree with TRBD1. Germline-derived CDR1 and CDR2 are MNHEY and SMNVEV (reference sequence). V shed 4 bases, J shed 16 bases, and the junction held 19 bases outside the gene matches. There are 15 residues in the CDR3. The CDR3 sequence: CASSSRGGQLWGRYF. The CDR3 coding sequence is TGTGCCAGCAGTTCGCGAGGGGGACAGCTCTGGGGTCGATACTTC.

This rearrangement joins TRBV7-9 to TRBJ1-5; TRBD1 agrees at 7 bases. The CDR3 loop spans 15 amino acids. J was trimmed by 2 bases and V by 6 bases; bases with no gene match: 7. CDR1 and CDR2 (germline): SEHNR, FQNEAQ (reference sequence). The CDR3 sequence is CASSSGTAGNQPQHF. The CDR3 DNA reads as TGTGCCAGCAGTTCCGGGACAGCCGGCAATCAGCCCCAGCATTTT.

V and J are TRBV6-1 and TRBJ2-7, with 7 bases lining up with TRBD2. The CDR3 is made up of 14 amino acids. Unmatched junction bases numbered 6, after V lost 5 bases and J lost 2 bases. Germline V gene sequence: CDR1 MNHNS, CDR2 SASEGT. The CDR3 DNA follows: TGTGCCAGCAGTTCGGAGGGGACTACCTACGAGCAGTACTTC. Protein sequence: CASSSEGTTYEQYF.

In its sample, this clone was seen once. The chain uses TRBV29-1 and TRBJ1-5; 8 bases match TRBD1. After removal of 3 bases from V and 3 bases from J, the junction contained 4 bases not matched to a gene. The CDR3 is made up of 14 amino acids. CDR1 and CDR2 from the germline V gene are SQVTM and ANQGSEA. CDR3: CSVDKDRDNQPQHF. The CDR3 bases are TGCAGCGTTGACAAGGACAGGGACAATCAGCCCCAGCATTTT.

The rearrangement joins TRBV15 to TRBJ2-7; maybe TRBD2 (5 bases). Trimming took off 5 bases at V and 2 bases at J, with 19 bases between the two ends. The germline V gene has CDR1 LNHNV and CDR2 YYDKDF (reference sequence). This CDR3 has 16 residues. The DNA for the CDR3 is TGTGCCACCAGCGGACCTCCGGGATTTTTCCCCTACGAGCAGTACTTC. Translated: CATSGPPGFFPYEQYF. Full variable domain (missing parts from reference TRBV15 and TRBJ2-7): DAMVIQNPRYQVTQFGKPVTLSCSQTLNHNVMYWYQQKSSQAPKLLFHYYDKDFNNEADTPDNFQSRRPNTSFCFLDIRSPGLGDTAMYLCATSGPPGFFPYEQYFGPGTRLTVT.

This clone was detected only once. V and J are TRBV30 and TRBJ2-7; tentatively, D is TRBD2 (5 bases). Trimming stripped 3 bases from V and 2 bases from J, with 11 bases between. This CDR3 spans 13 amino acids. Looked up from germline, CDR1 is GTSNPN and CDR2 is SVGIG (reference sequence). The CDR3 region has the DNA TGTGCCTGGAGGAGAGTCGGGGCCTACGAGCAGTACTTC. Translation gives CAWRRVGAYEQYF.

V is TRBV9 and J is TRBJ2-6, with a possible D match to TRBD2 (5 bases). Germline CDR1 SGDLS, CDR2 YYNGEE. With 6 bases removed from V and 1 base from J, the gap between germline ends came to 14 bases. This CDR3 is built from 16 residues. CDR3 DNA sequence: TGTGCCAGCACCGCCTTAGGAGGATCTGGGGCCAACGTCCTGACTTTC. It translates to CASTALGGSGANVLTF.

The sample holds a few counts of this clone. V and J are TRBV19 and TRBJ2-1, with 9 bases aligning to TRBD2. The trim removed 7 bases at V and 2 bases at J, leaving 21 bases unmatched. This CDR3 has 20 residues. Germline CDR1 reads LNHDA; CDR2 reads SQIVND (reference sequence). The CDR3 loop reads CASKITGLASGKRAYNEQFF. The CDR3 bases are TGTGCCAGTAAGATTACCGGGCTGGCTAGCGGGAAAAGGGCCTACAATGAGCAGTTCTTC.

The J gene is TRBJ1-2, the V gene TRBV28; D may be TRBD1 (5 bases). Germline CDR1 and CDR2: MDHEN and SYDVKM. V shed 4 bases and J shed 5 bases, with 11 bases lying between them. This CDR3 has 13 residues. DNA of the CDR3: TGTGCCAGCAGTTACGACAGTTGGTATGGCTACACCTTC. The encoded protein is CASSYDSWYGYTF.

The J gene is TRBJ1-2, the V gene TRBV27, with 7 bases matching TRBD1. Germline V gives CDR1 MNHEY, CDR2 SMNVEV (reference sequence). The CDR3 contains 16 residues. The trim removed 6 bases at V and 4 bases at J, leaving 14 bases unmatched. The CDR3 loop is CASSPDRTQHLYGYTF. The CDR3 nucleotides are TGTGCCAGCAGCCCGGACAGGACCCAACACCTCTATGGCTACACCTTC.

The CDR3 sequence is CASSRSPGPGVTYNEQFF. The DNA for the CDR3 is TGTGCCAGCAGCCGATCGCCAGGACCAGGGGTAACCTACAATGAGCAGTTCTTC. The chain has TRBV11-2 and TRBJ2-1, with D possibly matching TRBD1 (6 bases). CDR3 length: 18 amino acids. Germline values: CDR1 SGHAT, CDR2 FQNNGV. V was trimmed by 5 bases and J by 2 bases, leaving 22 bases between them.

The chain carries TRBV19 and TRBJ2-7; D unclear. Per the germline V gene, CDR1 is LNHDA and CDR2 is SQIVND (reference sequence). This CDR3 spans 12 amino acids. V dropped 5 bases and J dropped 0 bases, with 5 bases sitting between them. The CDR3 here is CASSFYSYEQYF. CDR3 DNA sequence: TGTGCCAGTAGTTTCTACTCCTACGAGCAGTACTTC.

This rearrangement joins TRBV28 to TRBJ2-7; 12 bases map to TRBD1. Germline V CDR1 and CDR2: MDHEN, SYDVKM. V was pared by 7 bases and J by 6 bases, with 19 bases of the junction left unmatched. CDR3 length: 18 residues. The CDR3 DNA is TGTGCCAGCACCTGGGGTTGGGGACAGGGGGCGCCCCTGGGCGAGCAGTACTTC. Translating gives CASTWGWGQGAPLGEQYF.

The chain joins TRBV15 to TRBJ2-5; D may be TRBD1 (6 bases). The length of the CDR3 is 12 residues. Trimming left V 6 bases short and J 6 bases short, with 11 bases between. The germline V gene has CDR1 LNHNV and CDR2 YYDKDF (reference sequence). CDR3 coding DNA: TGTGCCACCAGACAGGACAGTAAGACCCAGTACTTC. This translates into CATRQDSKTQYF.